This T cell receptor (beta chain) was obtained from a study of shared clonotypes between healthy human individuals. The overall study: Three CD4 naive, three CD4 memory, two CD8 naive and one CD8 memory plate were used per donor. General study points: Blood alone was sampled, and tissue repertoires likely differ.

CD45RO negativity and positive selection for CCR7 defined naive CD8 cells, a population that excluded terminally differentiated effector memory CD45RA+ cells. Deep was the level used in running the assay. This table comes from immunoSEQ multiplex PCR, and its TCRdb copy is limited to in-frame clones, with some not included. The profile shows millions of clones, 90% to 95% of them singletons. Germline V gene data show CDR1 as SGHRS and CDR2 as YFSETQ. The CDR3 length is 14 residues. V lost 3 bases to trimming and J lost 5 bases, with 12 bases between them. For this clone: The antigen is undetermined.

This chain uses TRBV5-1 with TRBJ2-1, with D possibly being TRBD1 (6 bases). This sequence originates from a man younger than 35 in good health. Some clones in this sample may be carry-over from other donors' samples. Material: naive CD8+ T cells from PBMCs. CDR3 bases: TGCGCCAGCAGCTCGGACAGAGCTAACAATGAGCAGTTCTTC. Amino acid sequence: CASSSDRANNEQFF.